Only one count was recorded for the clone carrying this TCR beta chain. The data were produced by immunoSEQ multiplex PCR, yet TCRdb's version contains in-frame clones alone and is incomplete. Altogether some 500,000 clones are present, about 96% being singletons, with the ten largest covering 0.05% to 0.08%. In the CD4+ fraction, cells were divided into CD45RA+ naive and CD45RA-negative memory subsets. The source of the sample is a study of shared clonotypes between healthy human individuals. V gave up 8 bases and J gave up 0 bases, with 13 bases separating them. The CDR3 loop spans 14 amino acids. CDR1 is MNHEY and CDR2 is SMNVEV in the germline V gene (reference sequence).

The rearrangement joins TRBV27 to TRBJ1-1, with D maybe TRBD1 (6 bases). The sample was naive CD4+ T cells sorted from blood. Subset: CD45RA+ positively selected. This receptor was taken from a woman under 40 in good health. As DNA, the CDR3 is TGTGCCAGCGGCAGGGGAAGTATGAACACTGAAGCTTTCTTT. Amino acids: CASGRGSMNTEAFF.